This TCR beta chain is from a study of shared clonotypes between healthy human individuals (dated by TCRdb to the early 2020s). Broadly, across the study: Three men and two women, aged 18 to 49 years, made up the cohort. For each donor, CD4 naive and CD4 memory were each run on three plates, CD8 naive on two plates, and CD8 memory on one plate. To estimate repertoire size and how much clonotypes are shared between individuals, the study performed deep sequencing of blood TCR repertoires from a few healthy adults. To increase sequencing depth and limit assay-specific biases, different laboratories used diverse techniques to prepare libraries and sequence TCR repertoires. Between about 0.9 and 10 billion PBMCs per donor were obtained by leukapheresis.

The V end loses 3 bases and the J end loses 5 bases, and a stretch of 11 bases separates them. CDR1 and CDR2 were assigned from the germline V gene as MDHEN and SYDVKM. From the cysteine up to the phenylalanine, the CDR3 has a length of 14 residues. Kept here is only the CDR3 DNA, which spans 42 bases and is read in frame from base 1. Donors were healthy HIV-negative adults with no recently reported acute infections or vaccinations. Every donor was a Caucasian adult residing in Nashville, Tennessee, USA. CD4+ T cells were enriched through magnetic negative selection, after which naive cells were positively selected on CD45RA and the remaining negative fraction served as the memory subset. After blood collection by leukapheresis, PBMCs were isolated using Ficoll-Histopaque density gradient centrifugation and then cryopreserved in the vapor phase of liquid nitrogen. Analytical flow cytometry was used to check the purity and quantity of every magnetically sorted T cell population. Each sorted fraction had its genomic DNA isolated and then quantified by UV absorbance on a Nanodrop 2000c.

Overall results and qualifications from the work: The genetic and exposure-history diversity represented was limited by the small number of donors. Higher generation probabilities were observed for clonotypes shared by all four sorted-subset donors than for non-shared clonotypes. Sampling was limited to blood, and TCR repertoires in tissue likely differ from TCR repertoires in blood. Roughly 5% of naive CD4, 3.5% of naive CD8, 2.3% of memory CD4, and 0.35% to 0.4% of memory CD8 clonotypes were shared across a few donors. Incomplete sequencing was indicated by rarefaction of sorted-subset datasets, despite the large sequencing depth. Based on pairwise subsampling, the degree of clonotype sharing among donors was expected to be affected by sequencing depth. Estimated clonotype richness was generally larger for naive than for memory subsets.

This clone was observed at least ten times. Its antigen specificity is not known. Qualities for individual bases were not recorded, and no much larger clone is one base off. Using the deep immunoSEQ assay, TCR CDR3 regions were amplified from genomic DNA by multiplex PCR. Extracted genomic DNA from each cell subset was spread evenly across all wells of several immunoSEQ 96-well plates, with each plate serving as a replicate. For sorted subsets, each replicate PCR was loaded with roughly 0.2 ug genomic DNA, equivalent to approximately 33,000 T cell genomes. Purified libraries were quantified with a Qubit 3.0 fluorometer, sized on a Bioanalyzer 2100, and re-quantified with the KAPA Library Quantification kit. Each immunoSEQ 96-well plate was sequenced on its own single-read 150-cycle Illumina NextSeq 550 flow cell. As for the original processing: The immunoSEQ output contained only junctional sequences without quality scores, so filtering could not match that applied to full-length reads. Sequences were annotated with PyIR, a Python wrapper for IgBLAST v1.9, and V/J genes and CDR3 were assigned using IMGT germline references. Reads were removed for weak V/J assignments (E-value above 1e-6), missing CDR3, stop codons, out-of-frame junctions, or ambiguous translated residues. V3J clonotypes were defined as sequences sharing an identical inferred V gene, J gene, and CDR3 amino acid sequence. To compute the percentage overlap between repertoires, the number of shared unique clonotypes was divided by the size of the smaller repertoire. Richness of each repertoire was evaluated using RTK rarefaction, the Chao1 estimator, and Recon v2.1 estimates of unobserved clonotypes. For all TCRbeta clonotypes obtained by the gDNA method from four donors, generation probabilities were computed with OLGA. In its TCRdb copy, this immuneACCESS table keeps in-frame sequences only and misses some clones. Where compared with another copy, unresolved V genes explain less than half of these, and the others have no known cause. D and trimming were read from the DNA, whereas the V and J calls and clone size are those reported in that table. In all, the sample holds some 300,000 clones, and more than 60% of those were seen once. The biggest ten clones account for roughly a tenth of the sample.

The chain uses TRBV28 and TRBJ2-1; a weak D assignment points to TRBD1 (6 bases agree). Source material: memory CD4+ T cells sorted from blood. According to the study, the label for this sample's cell subset or site signals: CD45RA-negative fraction. The sequence was collected from a man aged 30 to 45 in good health. The CDR3 corresponds to CASSFAGTNNEQFF. The sequenced DNA: TGTGCCAGCAGTTTCGCAGGGACAAACAATGAGCAGTTCTTC.